A selection of T cell receptor beta chains follows, all from one sample in a study of T cell responses to AZD1222 COVID-19 vaccine. Some clones are missing from TCRdb's copy, which holds only in-frame ones; the method was immunoSEQ multiplex PCR. The table lists under 150,000 clones, around nine tenths of them singletons, with about 3.5% in the top ten. Here the sequenced sample was peripheral blood, taken on day 0 of AZD1222 vaccination. All receptors come from an adult in good health. The CDR3 runs from the conserved cysteine through the conserved F or W. Fields, in order: D gene, J gene, clone size, V gene, CDR3 length, CDR3 DNA, CDR3 protein. The D gene is left open where the match is weak. Some rows have no size entry. The others give once, few or many, or a class for an expanded clone.

d_call: -
j_call: TRBJ1-2
clone_size: -
v_call: TRBV27
cdr3_length: 14
cdr3_nt: TGTGCCAGCAGTTTCAACCCCTTCGTCGGTATCTACACCTTC
cdr3_aa: CASSFNPFVGIYTF

d_call: -
j_call: TRBJ1-1
clone_size: -
v_call: TRBV19
cdr3_length: 14
cdr3_nt: TGTGCCAGTAGTGTTTGGAGGCTGAACACTGAAGCTTTCTTT
cdr3_aa: CASSVWRLNTEAFF

d_call: -
j_call: TRBJ2-5
clone_size: few
v_call: TRBV4-2
cdr3_length: 13
cdr3_nt: TGTGCCAGCAGCCATTGGATGGAAGAGACCCAGTACTTC
cdr3_aa: CASSHWMEETQYF

d_call: -
j_call: TRBJ2-1
clone_size: -
v_call: TRBV7-8
cdr3_length: 15
cdr3_nt: TGTGCCAGCAGCCTCAGACTAGTATCCTACAATGAGCAGTTCTTC
cdr3_aa: CASSLRLVSYNEQFF

d_call: -
j_call: TRBJ2-3
clone_size: -
v_call: TRBV18
cdr3_length: 14
cdr3_nt: TGTGCCAGCTCATTTGACAGGAGCACAGATACGCAGTATTTT
cdr3_aa: CASSFDRSTDTQYF

d_call: -
j_call: TRBJ2-1
clone_size: -
v_call: TRBV5-1
cdr3_length: 14
cdr3_nt: TGCGCCAGCAGCACAAACCCGGGGGCTCCAGGGCAGTTCTTC
cdr3_aa: CASSTNPGAPGQFF

d_call: -
j_call: TRBJ1-1
clone_size: -
v_call: TRBV2
cdr3_length: 16
cdr3_nt: TGTGCCAGCAGTCCGGGGAACCTGCTCATAGGCACTGAAGCTTTCTTT
cdr3_aa: CASSPGNLLIGTEAFF

d_call: -
j_call: TRBJ1-6
clone_size: -
v_call: TRBV7-3
cdr3_length: 14
cdr3_nt: TGTGCCAGCAGCTCCGGACAGCTGAATTCACCCCTCCACTTT
cdr3_aa: CASSSGQLNSPLHF

d_call: -
j_call: TRBJ1-1
clone_size: -
v_call: TRBV18
cdr3_length: 15
cdr3_nt: TGTGCCAGCTCAGCCAAGTCGGGGGATATCTCTGAAGCTTTCTTT
cdr3_aa: CASSAKSGDISEAFF

d_call: TRBD1
j_call: TRBJ1-1
clone_size: -
v_call: TRBV24-1
cdr3_length: 15
cdr3_nt: TGTGCCACCAGTGATTCCTCGGACAGGGCAACTGAAGCTTTCTTT
cdr3_aa: CATSDSSDRATEAFF

d_call: -
j_call: TRBJ2-7
clone_size: -
v_call: TRBV7-2
cdr3_length: 11
cdr3_nt: TGTGCCAGCAGCGGCACCTACGAGCAGTACTTC
cdr3_aa: CASSGTYEQYF

d_call: -
j_call: TRBJ1-5
clone_size: -
v_call: TRBV29-1
cdr3_length: 13
cdr3_nt: TGCAGCGTAGGACAGTCTAGCAATCAGCCCCAGCATTTT
cdr3_aa: CSVGQSSNQPQHF

d_call: -
j_call: TRBJ1-2
clone_size: -
v_call: TRBV4-1
cdr3_length: 15
cdr3_nt: TGCGCCAGCAGCCAAGATTCGGGAGAGGCTTATGGCTACACCTTC
cdr3_aa: CASSQDSGEAYGYTF

d_call: -
j_call: TRBJ1-1
clone_size: -
v_call: TRBV19
cdr3_length: 16
cdr3_nt: TGTGCCAGTAGTATATCCCGGGACCATATGAACACTGAAGCTTTCTTT
cdr3_aa: CASSISRDHMNTEAFF

d_call: -
j_call: TRBJ1-2
clone_size: -
v_call: TRBV4-2
cdr3_length: 12
cdr3_nt: TGTGCCAGCAGCCAAGAGTTCTATGGCTACACCTTC
cdr3_aa: CASSQEFYGYTF

d_call: TRBD1
j_call: TRBJ1-6
clone_size: -
v_call: TRBV27
cdr3_length: 15
cdr3_nt: TGTGCCACCAGTTTATTCAGGACAGGGGTGTCACCCCTCCACTTT
cdr3_aa: CATSLFRTGVSPLHF

d_call: TRBD1
j_call: TRBJ2-3
clone_size: -
v_call: TRBV24-1
cdr3_length: 17
cdr3_nt: TGTGCCACCAGTGATCCTAAAGACACAGGGGGGTTGGATACGCAGTATTTT
cdr3_aa: CATSDPKDTGGLDTQYF

d_call: -
j_call: TRBJ1-5
clone_size: -
v_call: TRBV6-1
cdr3_length: 15
cdr3_nt: TGTGCCAGCAGTGAAGCGCTTTGGGGGAACCAGCCCCAGCATTTT
cdr3_aa: CASSEALWGNQPQHF

d_call: -
j_call: TRBJ1-1
clone_size: -
v_call: TRBV2
cdr3_length: 11
cdr3_nt: TGTGCCAGCAGCATAGTGGTTGAAGCTTTCTTT
cdr3_aa: CASSIVVEAFF

d_call: TRBD1
j_call: TRBJ1-5
clone_size: -
v_call: TRBV24-1
cdr3_length: 15
cdr3_nt: TGTGCCACCAAAACCGGGACAGAAATCAATCAGCCCCAGCATTTT
cdr3_aa: CATKTGTEINQPQHF

d_call: -
j_call: TRBJ1-2
clone_size: -
v_call: TRBV2
cdr3_length: 13
cdr3_nt: TGTGCCAGCAGTTTCTCTCAGGACTATGGCTACACCTTC
cdr3_aa: CASSFSQDYGYTF

d_call: -
j_call: TRBJ2-1
clone_size: -
v_call: TRBV6-2/TRBV6-3
cdr3_length: 17
cdr3_nt: TGTGCCAGCAGTTTAATATGGCGCCAGGGACCCCACAATGAGCAGTTCTTC
cdr3_aa: CASSLIWRQGPHNEQFF

d_call: -
j_call: TRBJ1-5
clone_size: -
v_call: TRBV7-2
cdr3_length: 13
cdr3_nt: TGTGCCAGCAGCTTACGTGGCAATCAGCCCCAGCATTTT
cdr3_aa: CASSLRGNQPQHF

d_call: TRBD2
j_call: TRBJ2-1
clone_size: -
v_call: TRBV5-4
cdr3_length: 16
cdr3_nt: TGTGCCAGCAGCCAGGAGGGCGGGAGGGCCGTGAATGAGCAGTTCTTC
cdr3_aa: CASSQEGGRAVNEQFF

d_call: -
j_call: TRBJ1-2
clone_size: -
v_call: TRBV27
cdr3_length: 13
cdr3_nt: TGTGCCAGCAGTTTGCAGGGGCCTGGGGGCTACACCTTC
cdr3_aa: CASSLQGPGGYTF

d_call: TRBD1
j_call: TRBJ2-7
clone_size: -
v_call: TRBV30
cdr3_length: 13
cdr3_nt: TGTGCCTGGAGACCCAGGGGGAGATACGAGCAGTACTTC
cdr3_aa: CAWRPRGRYEQYF

d_call: TRBD1
j_call: TRBJ1-2
clone_size: -
v_call: TRBV7-9
cdr3_length: 14
cdr3_nt: TGTGCCAGCAGCGACCGGGACAGTCAACTTGGCTACACCTTC
cdr3_aa: CASSDRDSQLGYTF

d_call: -
j_call: TRBJ1-5
clone_size: -
v_call: TRBV19
cdr3_length: 14
cdr3_nt: TGTGCCAGTAGTACCCGGGATTTCAATCAGCCCCAGCATTTT
cdr3_aa: CASSTRDFNQPQHF

d_call: -
j_call: TRBJ2-7
clone_size: -
v_call: TRBV7-9
cdr3_length: 14
cdr3_nt: TGTGCCAGCAGCGAGGACATCAAAAACTACGAGCAGTACTTC
cdr3_aa: CASSEDIKNYEQYF

d_call: -
j_call: TRBJ1-2
clone_size: -
v_call: TRBV19
cdr3_length: 11
cdr3_nt: TGTGCCAGTAGTATATGGGACGGCTACACCTTC
cdr3_aa: CASSIWDGYTF

d_call: -
j_call: TRBJ2-7
clone_size: -
v_call: TRBV6-5
cdr3_length: 13
cdr3_nt: TGTGCCACCTCACCGCGAAACGGCTACGAGCAGTACTTC
cdr3_aa: CATSPRNGYEQYF

d_call: TRBD1
j_call: TRBJ1-1
clone_size: -
v_call: TRBV5-1
cdr3_length: 18
cdr3_nt: TGCGCCAGCAGCCCCGGACAGGGGGAGAGTATCTGGTACACTGAAGCTTTCTTT
cdr3_aa: CASSPGQGESIWYTEAFF

d_call: TRBD2
j_call: TRBJ2-3
clone_size: -
v_call: TRBV5-4
cdr3_length: 15
cdr3_nt: TGTGCCAGCAGCTTGGGACTAGCGGGGGAAGATACGCAGTATTTT
cdr3_aa: CASSLGLAGEDTQYF

d_call: -
j_call: TRBJ1-2
clone_size: -
v_call: TRBV6-5
cdr3_length: 16
cdr3_nt: TGTGCCAGCAGTTACTCGAGCGGGGGCAATGACTATGGCTACACCTTC
cdr3_aa: CASSYSSGGNDYGYTF

d_call: TRBD2
j_call: TRBJ2-5
clone_size: few
v_call: TRBV11-3
cdr3_length: 16
cdr3_nt: TGTGCCAGCAGCGTTAGGACTAGCGGGAGCACGGAGACCCAGTACTTC
cdr3_aa: CASSVRTSGSTETQYF

d_call: TRBD2
j_call: TRBJ2-1
clone_size: many
v_call: TRBV19
cdr3_length: 15
cdr3_nt: TGTGCCAGTAGTACGACTAGCGGGAGCTACAATGAGCAGTTCTTC
cdr3_aa: CASSTTSGSYNEQFF

d_call: -
j_call: TRBJ2-3
clone_size: -
v_call: TRBV19
cdr3_length: 14
cdr3_nt: TGTGCCAGTAGTATCGGGGCAGGGGTGGATACGCAGTATTTT
cdr3_aa: CASSIGAGVDTQYF

d_call: TRBD1
j_call: TRBJ1-2
clone_size: once
v_call: TRBV2
cdr3_length: 15
cdr3_nt: TGTGCCAGCAGTGATGGGACAGGGGGCCTCTATGGCTACACCTTC
cdr3_aa: CASSDGTGGLYGYTF

d_call: -
j_call: TRBJ2-3
clone_size: -
v_call: TRBV29-1
cdr3_length: 12
cdr3_nt: TGCAGCGTTTTAGGAGCACCAGGTACGCAGTATTTT
cdr3_aa: CSVLGAPGTQYF

d_call: -
j_call: TRBJ2-3
clone_size: -
v_call: TRBV9
cdr3_length: 14
cdr3_nt: TGTGCCAGCAGCGCTCTAGACTCTTTGGGTACGCAGTATTTT
cdr3_aa: CASSALDSLGTQYF

d_call: TRBD1
j_call: TRBJ2-2
clone_size: -
v_call: TRBV2
cdr3_length: 15
cdr3_nt: TGTGCCTCCCGCCTCCGGGACAGAAACACCGGGGAGCTGTTTTTT
cdr3_aa: CASRLRDRNTGELFF

d_call: -
j_call: TRBJ2-7
clone_size: few
v_call: TRBV21-1
cdr3_length: 15
cdr3_nt: TGTGCCAGCAGCAAGGCTTCCGTCGGAGCCTACGAGCAGTACTTC
cdr3_aa: CASSKASVGAYEQYF

d_call: -
j_call: TRBJ1-4
clone_size: -
v_call: TRBV19
cdr3_length: 13
cdr3_nt: TGTGCCAGTAGGTCAACCCCGAATGAAAAACTGTTTTTT
cdr3_aa: CASRSTPNEKLFF

d_call: -
j_call: TRBJ1-2
clone_size: -
v_call: TRBV5-6
cdr3_length: 11
cdr3_nt: TGTGCCAGCAGCTCTAACTATGGCTACACCTTC
cdr3_aa: CASSSNYGYTF

d_call: -
j_call: TRBJ2-7
clone_size: once
v_call: TRBV10-3
cdr3_length: 15
cdr3_nt: TGTGCCATCAGTGAAGCTCGGAAGAATGACTACGAGCAGTACTTC
cdr3_aa: CAISEARKNDYEQYF

d_call: -
j_call: TRBJ2-7
clone_size: -
v_call: TRBV7-9
cdr3_length: 12
cdr3_nt: TGTGCCAGCAGCTTAAACCTCTACGAGCAGTACTTC
cdr3_aa: CASSLNLYEQYF

d_call: -
j_call: TRBJ2-1
clone_size: -
v_call: TRBV4-1
cdr3_length: 15
cdr3_nt: TGCGCCAGCAGCCAAGATGAGGTAGACTACAATGAGCAGTTCTTC
cdr3_aa: CASSQDEVDYNEQFF

d_call: -
j_call: TRBJ2-3
clone_size: -
v_call: TRBV14
cdr3_length: 15
cdr3_nt: TGTGCCAGCAGCCAGGCCACCATACGCACAGATACGCAGTATTTT
cdr3_aa: CASSQATIRTDTQYF

d_call: TRBD1
j_call: TRBJ1-2
clone_size: -
v_call: TRBV5-1
cdr3_length: 15
cdr3_nt: TGCGCCAGCAGCGTAAGACAGGGGACTAACTATGGCTACACCTTC
cdr3_aa: CASSVRQGTNYGYTF

d_call: -
j_call: TRBJ2-4
clone_size: -
v_call: TRBV7-7
cdr3_length: 16
cdr3_nt: TGTGCCAGCAGCTTATGTTTGCTAGCGGCCAAAAACATTCAGTACTTC
cdr3_aa: CASSLCLLAAKNIQYF

d_call: TRBD2
j_call: TRBJ2-7
clone_size: many
v_call: TRBV7-8
cdr3_length: 17
cdr3_nt: TGTGCCAGCAGCTTAGTGGTCGCTAGCGGGAGCCGGGCCGAGCAGTACTTC
cdr3_aa: CASSLVVASGSRAEQYF

d_call: -
j_call: TRBJ1-2
clone_size: -
v_call: TRBV18
cdr3_length: 14
cdr3_nt: TGTGCCAGCTCCTCCCCGACAGAGCCCTATGGCTACACCTTC
cdr3_aa: CASSSPTEPYGYTF

d_call: TRBD1
j_call: TRBJ1-5
clone_size: -
v_call: TRBV27
cdr3_length: 10
cdr3_nt: TGTGCCAGCAGTGGACAGGGAAAGCATTTT
cdr3_aa: CASSGQGKHF

d_call: TRBD1
j_call: TRBJ2-7
clone_size: -
v_call: TRBV10-3
cdr3_length: 14
cdr3_nt: TGTGCCATCAGTAGGACAGGGACCTCCTACGAGCAGTACTTC
cdr3_aa: CAISRTGTSYEQYF